These 30 T cell receptor beta chains were sequenced from one sample in a study of identical twins. One entry per CDR3 protein results from TCRdb running MiXCR on the 5' RACE reads. The table shows over 600,000 distinct CDR3 sequences, with 21% occurring only once. The sample was also linked to a second study, of T cells expressing NK-cell markers.

Sequencing was performed on PBMCs. These receptor sequences come from a woman between 18 and 30 years old in good health.

The J gene is TRBJ2-1, the V gene TRBV20-1; D is undetermined. Germline CDR1 and CDR2: DFQATT and SNEGSKA (reference sequence). The V and J ends lost 1 base and 0 bases respectively, with 13 bases between them. The CDR3 is made up of 16 amino acids. The CDR3 reads CSARVRGSRSYNEQFF. The CDR3 nucleotides are TGCAGTGCTAGAGTCAGAGGCAGCCGCTCCTACAATGAGCAGTTCTTC.

The chain is built from TRBV20-1 and TRBJ2-1; TRBD2 matches at 11 bases. The CDR3 has 13 residues. Germline V gene data show CDR1 as DFQATT and CDR2 as SNEGSKA (reference sequence). The V segment lost 3 bases and the J segment 7 bases; nucleotides outside the gene matches: 2. CDR3 sequence: CSARASGGNEQFF. The CDR3 coding sequence is TGCAGTGCTAGGGCTAGCGGGGGGAATGAGCAGTTCTTC.

This clonotype was detected many times. The chain recombines TRBV20-1 with TRBJ2-2; D perhaps matches TRBD1 (6 bases). Trimming took 4 bases from V and 2 from J, leaving 11 bases between them. Germline CDR1 DFQATT, CDR2 SNEGSKA (reference sequence). The CDR3 contains 14 residues. DNA for the CDR3: TGCAGTGCTACAAGACAGGTTAACACCGGGGAGCTGTTTTTT. Its translation: CSATRQVNTGELFF.

This clonotype was recorded a few times. This chain connects TRBV29-1 to TRBJ2-3; D is perhaps TRBD1 or TRBD2 (5 bases each). In germline, CDR1 is SQVTM, CDR2 ANQGSEA. V was clipped by 7 bases and J by 6 bases, with 11 bases between them. The CDR3 loop spans 11 amino acids. CDR3: CSAVEGDTQYF. The DNA for the CDR3 is TGCAGCGCGGTAGAGGGGGATACGCAGTATTTT.

The chain uses TRBV6-5 and TRBJ1-6; D is undetermined. Trimming stripped 0 bases from V and 10 bases from J, with 10 bases between. Per the germline V gene, CDR1 is MNHEY and CDR2 is SVGAGI. The CDR3 consists of 14 residues. The CDR3 loop reads CASSYSGERSPLHF. CDR3 nucleotides: TGTGCCAGCAGTTACTCCGGGGAGCGGTCACCCCTCCACTTT.

V is TRBV10-3 and J is TRBJ2-5; the match to TRBD2 covers 10 bases. With V trimmed by 4 bases and J by 5 bases, 4 bases remained unmatched. Germline values: CDR1 ENHRY, CDR2 SYGVKD. The CDR3 sequence is 14 residues long. CDR3 DNA sequence: TGTGCCATCAGTGGGACTAGCGGAGGGGAGACCCAGTACTTC. Protein product: CAISGTSGGETQYF.

This sequence joins TRBV20-1 and TRBJ2-1, with D uncertain. Trimming took 7 bases from V and 2 from J, leaving 12 bases between them. The CDR3 covers 13 residues. Germline V gene data show CDR1 as DFQATT and CDR2 as SNEGSKA (reference sequence). CDR3 in DNA: TGCAGTGTTCCGGGCCTCACCTACAATGAGCAGTTCTTC. Its protein is CSVPGLTYNEQFF.

This clonotype occurred a few times. The chain uses TRBV12-3 or TRBV12-4 and TRBJ2-7; D is perhaps TRBD1 (6 bases). The CDR3 spans 13 residues. Trimming stripped 3 bases from V and 6 bases from J, with 12 bases between. The CDR3 region has the DNA TGTGCCAGCAGTTTCAGGGGTTTGGGCGAGCAGTACTTC. It encodes CASSFRGLGEQYF.

The chain combines TRBV10-2 with TRBJ1-2, with 11 bases lining up with TRBD1. The CDR3 runs 15 residues. Germline V gene lookup returns CDR1 WSHSY and CDR2 SAAADI. With 6 bases clipped from V and 8 bases from J, the junction kept 11 bases outside the gene matches. CDR3 nucleotide sequence: TGCGCCAGCAGACCTAGCGGACAGGGGGCGAGGGGCTACACCTTC. Translated: CASRPSGQGARGYTF.

This clonotype was counted ten times or more. The genes are TRBV20-1 and TRBJ2-1; D could derive from TRBD1 or TRBD2 (5 bases each). This CDR3 is 13 amino acids long. Trimming took off 1 base at V and 3 bases at J, with 7 bases between the two ends. Germline V CDR1 and CDR2: DFQATT, SNEGSKA (reference sequence). The CDR3 protein is CSARGGNYNEQFF. Here the CDR3 DNA reads TGCAGTGCTAGAGGGGGGAACTACAATGAGCAGTTCTTC.

This clonotype showed up many times. The rearrangement joins TRBV9 to TRBJ2-1, with D hard to call. The CDR3 consists of 16 residues. V was pared by 0 bases and J by 3 bases, with 13 bases between. Germline V gives CDR1 SGDLS, CDR2 YYNGEE. CDR3 bases: TGTGCCAGCAGCGTAGGTCTCTCGACGTACTACAATGAGCAGTTCTTC. Protein sequence: CASSVGLSTYYNEQFF.

This rearrangement joins TRBV10-3 to TRBJ1-5; D is ambiguous. Trimming pared 8 bases from V and 1 base from J, leaving 3 bases between. Germline V lookup: CDR1 ENHRY, CDR2 SYGVKD. The CDR3 contains 11 residues. DNA of the CDR3: TGTGCCATCGGCAGCAATCAGCCCCAGCATTTT. Amino acids: CAIGSNQPQHF.

The V and J genes are TRBV5-1 and TRBJ2-3, with D perhaps matching TRBD1 (5 bases). CDR1 and CDR2 from the germline V gene are SGHRS and YFSETQ. CDR3 length equals 16 residues. With 0 bases removed from V and 0 bases from J, the gap between germline ends came to 11 bases. The CDR3 loop reads CASSLVRDSSTDTQYF. CDR3 in DNA: TGCGCCAGCAGCTTGGTCCGAGACAGCAGCACAGATACGCAGTATTTT.

The chain combines TRBV29-1 with TRBJ2-6; D gene uncertain. Germline-derived CDR1 and CDR2 are SQVTM and ANQGSEA. The V gene lost 5 bases and the J gene lost 1 base, with 6 bases spanning the gap. The CDR3 spans 13 residues. CDR3 bases: TGCAGCGTTCCAGATTCTGGGGCCAACGTCCTGACTTTC. Amino acids: CSVPDSGANVLTF.

The chain employs TRBV20-1 and TRBJ2-3; 13 bases map to TRBD2. CDR1 DFQATT and CDR2 SNEGSKA come from the germline V gene (reference sequence). J was trimmed by 2 bases and V by 5 bases; bases with no gene match: 4. This CDR3 region has 15 residues. The CDR3 sequence is CSADGTSGNTDTQYF. CDR3 DNA sequence: TGCAGTGCTGACGGGACTAGCGGGAACACAGATACGCAGTATTTT.

The DNA for the CDR3 is TGTGCCAGCAGCCCAATCAGCGGGAGCAGTCCAGATACGCAGTATTTT. Amino acids: CASSPISGSSPDTQYF. The genes are TRBV9 and TRBJ2-3, with 8 bases identical to TRBD2. Unmatched junction bases numbered 11, after V lost 4 bases and J lost 4 bases. In germline, CDR1 is SGDLS, CDR2 YYNGEE. This CDR3 spans 16 amino acids.

The rearrangement joins TRBV7-8 to TRBJ2-2, with D hard to call. Trimming shortened V by 0 bases and J by 3 bases, and 11 bases separated the two germline ends. The germline V gene encodes CDR1 SGHVS and CDR2 FQNEAQ. CDR3 length: 16 residues. The CDR3 sequence is CASSLAYQTDTGELFF. In DNA form, the CDR3 reads TGTGCCAGCAGCTTAGCGTATCAGACGGACACCGGGGAGCTGTTTTTT.

This clonotype occurred a few times. This chain links TRBV6-1 with TRBJ2-1, with 7 bases identical to TRBD2. There are 16 residues in the CDR3. CDR1 is MNHNS and CDR2 is SASEGT in the germline V gene. J gave up 7 bases and V 4 bases, and 13 bases lay outside the gene matches. CDR3 sequence (DNA): TGTGCCAGCAGTGGGCCGGCTAGCGGAGACGGTAATGAGCAGTTCTTC. This codes for CASSGPASGDGNEQFF.

Details on this clonotype: Sequence at one end of the junction differs from germline and may be a read error. This chain uses TRBV3-1 with TRBJ1-2; a possible D gene is TRBD1 (5 bases). The germline CDR1 and CDR2 sequences are LGHDT and YNNKEL (reference sequence). This CDR3 region has 12 residues. The DNA for the CDR3 is TGTGCTAGCAGCCAGGGAGTCTATGGCTACACCTTC. Translated, it gives CASSQGVYGYTF.

The CDR3 sequence: CASRGSGANYGYTF. The CDR3 nucleotides read TGCGCCAGCAGAGGCTCGGGTGCTAACTATGGCTACACCTTC. The V call is TRBV5-1, the J call TRBJ1-2; D gene ambiguous. The CDR3 is 14 amino acids. Trimming pared 5 bases from V and 0 bases from J, leaving 11 bases between. Germline CDR1 SGHRS, CDR2 YFSETQ.

This rearrangement joins TRBV5-1 to TRBJ2-7; TRBD2 matches at 13 bases. The length of the CDR3 is 18 residues. V gave up 0 bases and J gave up 2 bases; unmatched junction bases: 8. Per germline, CDR1 SGHRS and CDR2 YFSETQ. CDR3 sequence: CASSLEPAGLAGAYEQYF. CDR3 in DNA: TGCGCCAGCAGCTTGGAACCCGCCGGACTAGCGGGGGCCTACGAGCAGTACTTC.

The sample holds one count of this clonotype. This chain connects TRBV5-1 to TRBJ2-2; D is unclear. The germline gives CDR1 SGHRS, CDR2 YFSETQ. The CDR3 loop spans 14 amino acids. V lost 2 bases to trimming and J lost 4 bases, with 9 bases between them. CDR3 bases: TGCGCCAGCAGCTTAGAGACTCCCACCGGGGAGCTGTTTTTT. Translation gives CASSLETPTGELFF. The full variable domain, completed using reference TRBV5-1 and TRBJ2-2, is KAGVTQTPRYLIKTRGQQVTLSCSPISGHRSVSWYQQTPGQGLQFLFEYFSETQRNKGNFPGRFSGRQFSNSRSEMNVSTLELGDSALYLCASSLETPTGELFFGEGSRLTVL.

The chain links TRBV7-2 to TRBJ2-5; D possibly corresponds to TRBD2 (6 bases). The V gene lost 2 bases and the J gene lost 6 bases, with 13 bases spanning the gap. The CDR3 covers 14 residues. Looked up from germline, CDR1 is SGHTA and CDR2 is FQGNSA. The CDR3 region has the DNA TGTGCCAGCAGCTTACGACTAGATGGGCAGACCCAGTACTTC. It specifies CASSLRLDGQTQYF.

There are many counts of this clonotype. The chain uses TRBV10-1 and TRBJ2-1; 13 nucleotides agree with TRBD2. Germline trimming cut 4 bases from V and 14 bases from J; bases unmatched to any gene: 8. CDR3 length equals 14 residues. Germline assignment: CDR1 WNHNN and CDR2 SYGVQD (reference sequence). In nucleotides, the CDR3 is TGCGCCAGCAGTGGGACTAGCGGGGGCTCGAACAAGTTCTTC. Encoded protein: CASSGTSGGSNKFF.

The chain links TRBV12-3 or TRBV12-4 to TRBJ2-7; no clear D. The CDR3 contains 14 residues. Trimming shortened V by 4 bases and J by 9 bases, and 19 bases separated the two germline ends. The CDR3 spells CASSWPLRALVQYF. DNA for the CDR3: TGTGCCAGCAGTTGGCCATTAAGGGCCCTGGTGCAGTACTTC.

The chain has TRBV12-3 or TRBV12-4 and TRBJ2-7; D is ambiguous. This CDR3 contains 14 residues. Deletions cut 2 bases from V and 5 bases from J, with 13 bases between. The CDR3 protein is CASSLLDERNEQYF. In nucleotides, the CDR3 is TGTGCCAGCAGTTTACTGGACGAGAGGAACGAGCAGTACTTC.

This clonotype was observed a handful of times. This chain connects TRBV20-1 to TRBJ2-3, with 9 nucleotides matching TRBD2. The junction had 7 bases not matched to a gene; V was cut back by 3 bases and J by 3 bases. Germline loops: CDR1 DFQATT, CDR2 SNEGSKA (reference sequence). This CDR3 spans 15 amino acids. The CDR3 spells CSASRWTSATDTQYF. CDR3 nucleotides: TGCAGTGCTAGTCGCTGGACTAGCGCTACAGATACGCAGTATTTT.

V is TRBV5-6 and J is TRBJ1-4; D is uncertain. The V and J ends lost 1 base and 6 bases respectively, with 13 bases between them. In germline, CDR1 is SGHDT, CDR2 YYEEEE. The CDR3 length is 15 residues. CDR3 loop: CASSLMVLIDEKLFF. For the CDR3, the DNA is TGTGCCAGCAGCTTGATGGTCCTAATTGATGAAAAACTGTTTTTT.

The J gene is TRBJ2-7, the V gene TRBV12-3 or TRBV12-4, with TRBD2 identical over 9 bases. V was pared by 5 bases and J by 5 bases, with 7 bases of the junction left unmatched. This CDR3 contains 14 residues. Written as DNA, the CDR3 is TGTGCCAGCAGTGATAGCGGGAGACGCCACGAGCAGTACTTC. Its translation is CASSDSGRRHEQYF.

This clonotype was picked up a small number of times. The rearrangement links TRBV20-1 to TRBJ2-7; D is possibly TRBD1 (6 bases). CDR3 length: 14 residues. Germline V gives CDR1 DFQATT, CDR2 SNEGSKA (reference sequence). Trimming removed 3 bases at V and 1 base at J, with 13 bases between. Written as DNA, the CDR3 is TGCAGTGCTAGTATGGGGGCCCATTCCTACGAGCAGTACTTC. It specifies CSASMGAHSYEQYF.